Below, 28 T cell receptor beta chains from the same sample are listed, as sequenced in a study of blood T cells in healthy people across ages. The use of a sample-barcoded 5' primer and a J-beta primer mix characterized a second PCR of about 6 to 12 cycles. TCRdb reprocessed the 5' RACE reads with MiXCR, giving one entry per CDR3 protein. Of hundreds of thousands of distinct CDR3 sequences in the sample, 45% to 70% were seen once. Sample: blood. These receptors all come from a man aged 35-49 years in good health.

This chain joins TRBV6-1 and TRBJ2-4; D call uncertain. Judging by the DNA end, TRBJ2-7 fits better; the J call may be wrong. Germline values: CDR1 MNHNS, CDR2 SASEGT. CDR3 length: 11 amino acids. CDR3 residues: CASRQSYEQYF. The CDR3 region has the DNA TGTGCCAGCAGACAGAGCTACGAGCAGTACTTC.

The CDR3 coding sequence is TGTGCCAGCACCCCTTTTAGGGGTTTGGTCTCTGGGGCCAACGTCCTGACTTTC. Encoded protein: CASTPFRGLVSGANVLTF. The genes are TRBV12-3 or TRBV12-4 and TRBJ2-6; perhaps TRBD1 as D (5 bases). The CDR3 runs to 18 residues. V lost 7 bases to trimming and J lost 0 bases, with 19 bases between them.

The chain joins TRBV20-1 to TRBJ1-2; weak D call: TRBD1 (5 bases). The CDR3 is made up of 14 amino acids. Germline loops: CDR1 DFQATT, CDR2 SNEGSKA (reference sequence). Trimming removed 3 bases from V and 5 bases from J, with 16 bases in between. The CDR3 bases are TGCAGTGCTAGCCGGGACGGCGGGATTTATGGCTACACCTTC. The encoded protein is CSASRDGGIYGYTF.

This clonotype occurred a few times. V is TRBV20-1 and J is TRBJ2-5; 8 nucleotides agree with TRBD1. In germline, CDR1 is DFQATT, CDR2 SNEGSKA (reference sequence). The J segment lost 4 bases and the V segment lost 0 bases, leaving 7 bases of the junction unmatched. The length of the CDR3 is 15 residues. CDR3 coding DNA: TGCAGTGCTAGAGATCTGGGCAGGGGGCCAGAGACCCAGTACTTC. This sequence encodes CSARDLGRGPETQYF.

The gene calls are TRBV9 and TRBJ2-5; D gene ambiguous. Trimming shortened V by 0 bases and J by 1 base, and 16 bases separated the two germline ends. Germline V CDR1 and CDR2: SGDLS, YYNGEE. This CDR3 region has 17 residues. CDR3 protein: CASSVARGPHVQETQYF. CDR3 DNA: TGTGCCAGCAGCGTAGCCCGAGGACCCCACGTCCAAGAGACCCAGTACTTC.

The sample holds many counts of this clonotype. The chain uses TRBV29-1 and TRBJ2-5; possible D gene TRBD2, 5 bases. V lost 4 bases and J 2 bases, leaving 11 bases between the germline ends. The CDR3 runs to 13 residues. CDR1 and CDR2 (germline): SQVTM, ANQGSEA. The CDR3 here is CSVGGSKQETQYF. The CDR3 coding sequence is TGCAGCGTTGGAGGGAGCAAGCAAGAGACCCAGTACTTC.

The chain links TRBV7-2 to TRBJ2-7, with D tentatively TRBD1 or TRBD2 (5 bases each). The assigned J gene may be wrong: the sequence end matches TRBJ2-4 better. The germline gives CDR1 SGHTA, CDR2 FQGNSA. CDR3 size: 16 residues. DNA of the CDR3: TGTGCCAGCAGCTTAGCGACGTGGGGGATTAACAACATTCAGTACTTC. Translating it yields CASSLATWGINNIQYF.

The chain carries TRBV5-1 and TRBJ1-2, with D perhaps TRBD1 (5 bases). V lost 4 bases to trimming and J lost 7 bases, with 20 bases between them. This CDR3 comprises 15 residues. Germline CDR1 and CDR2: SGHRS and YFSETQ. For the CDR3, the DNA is TGCGCCAGCAGCCGTGGGAAGTTTTGGGGCACTGGCTACACCTTC. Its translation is CASSRGKFWGTGYTF.

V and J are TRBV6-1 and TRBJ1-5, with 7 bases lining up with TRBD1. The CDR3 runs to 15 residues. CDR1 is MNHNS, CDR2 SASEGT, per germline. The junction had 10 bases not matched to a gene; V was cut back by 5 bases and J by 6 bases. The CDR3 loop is CASSNKGGGGQPQHF. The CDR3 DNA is TGTGCCAGCAGTAATAAAGGGGGCGGGGGTCAGCCCCAGCATTTT.

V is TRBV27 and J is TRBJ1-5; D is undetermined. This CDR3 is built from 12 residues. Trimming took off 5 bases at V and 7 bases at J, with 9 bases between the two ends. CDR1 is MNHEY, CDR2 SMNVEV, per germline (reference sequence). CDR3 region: CASSDFGQPQHF. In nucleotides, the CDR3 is TGTGCCAGCAGTGACTTCGGACAGCCCCAGCATTTT.

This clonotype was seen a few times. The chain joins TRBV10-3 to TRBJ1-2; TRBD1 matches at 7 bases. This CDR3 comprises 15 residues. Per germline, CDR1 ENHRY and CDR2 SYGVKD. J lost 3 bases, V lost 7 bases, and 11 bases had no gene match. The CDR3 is CAINTERDRHYGYTF. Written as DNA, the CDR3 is TGTGCCATCAACACAGAACGGGACAGACACTATGGCTACACCTTC.

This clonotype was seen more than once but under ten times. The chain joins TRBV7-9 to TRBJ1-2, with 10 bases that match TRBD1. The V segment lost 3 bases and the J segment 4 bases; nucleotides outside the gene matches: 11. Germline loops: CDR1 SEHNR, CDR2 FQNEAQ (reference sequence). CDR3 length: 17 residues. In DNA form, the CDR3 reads TGTGCCAGCAGCTTGATGGGACAGGGGCTTCCCTCCTATGGCTACACCTTC. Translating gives CASSLMGQGLPSYGYTF.

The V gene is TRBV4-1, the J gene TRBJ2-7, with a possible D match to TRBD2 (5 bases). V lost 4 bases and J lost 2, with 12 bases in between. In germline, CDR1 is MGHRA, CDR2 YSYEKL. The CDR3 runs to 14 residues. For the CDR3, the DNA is TGCGCCAGCAGCCCGGTTTTCGGGGCCTACGAGCAGTACTTC. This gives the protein CASSPVFGAYEQYF.

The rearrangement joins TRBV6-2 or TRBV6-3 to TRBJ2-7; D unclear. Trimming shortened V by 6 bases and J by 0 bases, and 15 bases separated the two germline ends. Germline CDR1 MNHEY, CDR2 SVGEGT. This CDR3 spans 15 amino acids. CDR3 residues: CASSRGPLSSYEQYF. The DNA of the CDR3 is TGTGCCAGCAGCCGCGGACCCTTGAGCTCCTACGAGCAGTACTTC.

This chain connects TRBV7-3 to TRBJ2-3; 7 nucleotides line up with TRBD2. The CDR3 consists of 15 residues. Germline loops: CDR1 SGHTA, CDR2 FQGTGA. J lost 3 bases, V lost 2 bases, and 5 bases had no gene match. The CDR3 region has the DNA TGTGCCAGCAGCTTACGCGGGAGTAGAACAGATACGCAGTATTTT. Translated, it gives CASSLRGSRTDTQYF.

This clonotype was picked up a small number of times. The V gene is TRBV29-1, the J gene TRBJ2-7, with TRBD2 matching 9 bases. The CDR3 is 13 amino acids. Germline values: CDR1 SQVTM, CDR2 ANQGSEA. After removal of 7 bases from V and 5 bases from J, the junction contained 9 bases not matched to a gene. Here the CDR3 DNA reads TGCAGCGCCCAGGGGCCTAGCGGGGACGAGCAGTACTTC. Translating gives CSAQGPSGDEQYF.

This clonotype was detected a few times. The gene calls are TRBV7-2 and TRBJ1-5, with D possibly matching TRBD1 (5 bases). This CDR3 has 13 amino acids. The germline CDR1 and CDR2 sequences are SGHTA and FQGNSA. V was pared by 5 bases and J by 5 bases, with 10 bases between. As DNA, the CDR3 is TGTGCCAGCAGCGGGGGAGGGGATCAGCCCCAGCATTTT. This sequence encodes CASSGGGDQPQHF.

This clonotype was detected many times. CDR3 coding DNA: TGTGCCAGCAGCCCCACTTCAGGGCTATACGAGCAGTACTTC. It encodes CASSPTSGLYEQYF. The gene calls are TRBV7-6 and TRBJ2-7; a weak D match, TRBD1 (5 bases). CDR3 length equals 14 residues. Germline loops: CDR1 SGHVS, CDR2 FNYEAQ. The germline V and J ends were trimmed by 5 bases and 4 bases, with 15 bases remaining between them.

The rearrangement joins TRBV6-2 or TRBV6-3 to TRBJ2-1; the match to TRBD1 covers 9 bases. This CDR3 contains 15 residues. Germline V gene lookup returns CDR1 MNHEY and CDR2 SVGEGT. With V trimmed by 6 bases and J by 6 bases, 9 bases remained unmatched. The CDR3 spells CASRRRDRVINEQFF. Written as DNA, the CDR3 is TGTGCCAGCAGAAGACGGGACAGGGTGATCAATGAGCAGTTCTTC.

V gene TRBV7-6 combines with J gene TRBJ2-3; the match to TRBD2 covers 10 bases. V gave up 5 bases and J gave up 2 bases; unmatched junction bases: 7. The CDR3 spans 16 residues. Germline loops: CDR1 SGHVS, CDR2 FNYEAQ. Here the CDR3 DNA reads TGTGCCAGCAGCCTTATAGCGGGGGGCCTCACAGATACGCAGTATTTT. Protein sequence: CASSLIAGGLTDTQYF.

The CDR3 sequence is CASSEALAGETQYF. The DNA of the CDR3 is TGTGCCAGCAGTGAAGCGCTGGCGGGAGAGACCCAGTACTTC. The J gene is TRBJ2-5, the V gene TRBV2, with a tentative D call TRBD2 (5 bases). The V end was cut by 0 bases, the J end by 4 bases, with 9 bases between. The CDR3 contains 14 residues. Germline V CDR1 and CDR2: SNHLY, FYNNEI.

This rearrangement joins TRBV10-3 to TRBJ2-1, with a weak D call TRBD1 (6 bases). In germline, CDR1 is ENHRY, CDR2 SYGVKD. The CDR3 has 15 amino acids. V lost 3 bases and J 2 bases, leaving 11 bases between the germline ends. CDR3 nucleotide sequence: TGTGCCATCAGTGATGTGGGGGCCCCCTACAATGAGCAGTTCTTC. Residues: CAISDVGAPYNEQFF.

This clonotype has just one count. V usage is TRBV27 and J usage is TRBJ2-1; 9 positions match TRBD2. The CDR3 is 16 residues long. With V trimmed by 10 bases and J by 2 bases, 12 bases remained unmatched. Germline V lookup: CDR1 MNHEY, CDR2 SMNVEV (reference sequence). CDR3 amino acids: CATRIAGVSAYNEQFF. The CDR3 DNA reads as TGTGCCACCAGGATAGCGGGAGTTTCAGCCTACAATGAGCAGTTCTTC.

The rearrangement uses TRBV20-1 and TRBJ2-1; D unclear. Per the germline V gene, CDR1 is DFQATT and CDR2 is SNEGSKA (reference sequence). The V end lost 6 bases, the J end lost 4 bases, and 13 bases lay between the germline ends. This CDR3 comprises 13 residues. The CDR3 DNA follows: TGCAGTGCCAACGAGTTCCGGTACAATGAGCAGTTCTTC. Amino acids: CSANEFRYNEQFF.

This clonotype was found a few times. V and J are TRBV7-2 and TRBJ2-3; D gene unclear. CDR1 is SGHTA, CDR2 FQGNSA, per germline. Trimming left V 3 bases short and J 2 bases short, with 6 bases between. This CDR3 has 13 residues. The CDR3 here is CASSFSHTDTQYF. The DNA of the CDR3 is TGTGCCAGCAGCTTTTCCCACACAGATACGCAGTATTTT.

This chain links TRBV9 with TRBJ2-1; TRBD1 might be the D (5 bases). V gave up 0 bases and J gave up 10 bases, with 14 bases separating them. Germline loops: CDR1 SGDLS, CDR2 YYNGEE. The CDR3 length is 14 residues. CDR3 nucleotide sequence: TGTGCCAGCAGCGTAGCGACAGTTTTCGGGGAGCAGTTCTTC. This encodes CASSVATVFGEQFF.

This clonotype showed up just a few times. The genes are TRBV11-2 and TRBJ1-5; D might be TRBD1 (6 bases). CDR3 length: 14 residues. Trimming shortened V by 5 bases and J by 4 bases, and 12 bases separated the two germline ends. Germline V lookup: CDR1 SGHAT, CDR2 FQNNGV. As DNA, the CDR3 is TGTGCCAGCAGCCCCCTCAGGGGAAATCAGCCCCAGCATTTT. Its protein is CASSPLRGNQPQHF.

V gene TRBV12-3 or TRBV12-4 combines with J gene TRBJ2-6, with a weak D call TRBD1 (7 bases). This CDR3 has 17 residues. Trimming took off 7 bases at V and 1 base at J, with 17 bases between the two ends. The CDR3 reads CASTGGGGRSGANVLTF. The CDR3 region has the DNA TGTGCCAGCACCGGAGGGGGCGGAAGATCTGGGGCCAACGTCCTGACTTTC.